The clone carrying this TCR beta chain was seen only a few times. V lost 6 bases, J lost 7 bases, and 7 bases stayed unmatched. CDR1 and CDR2 from the germline V gene are MDHEN and SYDVKM. The CDR3 is made up of 14 amino acids. The data derive from a study of shared T cell receptors in the human thymus. Measured with immunoSEQ multiplex PCR; TCRdb has only the in-frame clones, and not every one. Among some 700,000 clones listed, 70% to 90% were seen once. Another study also made use of these data, one on human thymus T cells.

This receptor was taken from a girl under three years old with a congenital heart defect. V is TRBV28 and J is TRBJ2-1; 9 bases fit TRBD1. Sequenced material: thymocytes. The chain's CDR3 is CASSYRGQGNEQFF. CDR3 nucleotides: TGTGCCAGCAGCTACAGGGGGCAGGGAAATGAGCAGTTCTTC.